This T cell receptor (beta chain) was obtained from a study of vaccination and CD4 T cells after COVID-19. The Oncomine TCR Beta short-read assay was what sequenced the DNA obtained from cultured CD4+ T cells. TCRdb processed the PCR reads anew with MiXCR; each CDR3 protein has one entry. The repertoire holds 13,000 to 15,000 distinct CDR3 sequences, with approximately 64% as singletons. Germline V gives CDR1 LGHNT, CDR2 FRNRAP. This CDR3 has 13 amino acids. The V and J ends lost 1 base and 10 bases respectively, with 11 bases between them. This clonotype was seen once. Its antigen remains unknown. Treatment meaning: roughly 11-day PBMC culture with coronavirus spike peptide pools or control peptides (ViraFEST assay). TCRs were sequenced by ViraFEST after antigen-specific T cells had been expanded with peptide pools.

The chain recombines TRBV12-5 with TRBJ2-1, with D hard to call. The sequenced sample consisted of CD4+ T cells from blood, cultured in vitro. The sequence was collected from a human donor who had recovered from COVID-19. Here the CDR3 reads CASGLDLRREQFF. The CDR3 DNA follows: TGTGCTAGTGGTTTGGACCTCCGCCGGGAGCAGTTCTTC.